This TCR beta chain was recorded in a study of blood T cell repertoires in COVID-19. Across the study: Some COVID-19 samples were acute and others convalescent; all came from the United States, Italy and Spain. T cells, B-cell-depleted T cells, or PBMCs provided the cDNA or gDNA that served as material.

This CDR3 contains 17 residues. J gave up 8 bases and V 5 bases, and 13 bases lay outside the gene matches. Germline-derived CDR1 and CDR2 are MNHEY and SMNVEV (reference sequence). In the authors' methods: Amplifying reference gene primers gave estimates of nucleated cell counts. Generated by immunoSEQ multiplex PCR, the TCRdb table keeps only in-frame clones and is missing some. V and J calls and clone size are copied from that table; D and trimming were computed from the DNA. The repertoire holds about 110,000 clones, with around three quarters as singletons. The chain is built from TRBV27 and TRBJ2-2; 11 bases agree with TRBD2. The sequence was obtained from a human donor in a cohort sampled during active or convalescent COVID-19. The source material was peripheral blood. The chain's CDR3 is CASSPQLAGDPVGELFF. The CDR3 nucleotides are TGTGCCAGCAGTCCGCAACTAGCGGGGGACCCCGTGGGGGAGCTGTTTTTT.